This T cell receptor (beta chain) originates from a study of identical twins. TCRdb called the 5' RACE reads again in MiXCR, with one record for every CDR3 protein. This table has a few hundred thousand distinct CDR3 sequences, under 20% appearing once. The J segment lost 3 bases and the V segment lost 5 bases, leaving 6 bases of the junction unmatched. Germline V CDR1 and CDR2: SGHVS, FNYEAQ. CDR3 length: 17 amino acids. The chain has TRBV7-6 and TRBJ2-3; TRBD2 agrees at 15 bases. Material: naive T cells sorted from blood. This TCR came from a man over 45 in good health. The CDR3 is CASSPGTSGRTTDTQYF. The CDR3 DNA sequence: TGTGCCAGCAGCCCCGGGACTAGCGGGAGGACGACAGATACGCAGTATTTT.